The clone carrying this T cell receptor beta chain turned up a few times. Its antigen is as yet unknown. Attachment of unique molecular identifiers was made to individual cDNA molecules. TCRdb processed the 5' RACE reads anew with MiXCR; each CDR3 protein has one entry. The sample lists around 37,000 distinct CDR3 sequences; 8% to 9.5% were seen once. The sample comes from a study of early T cells in non-severe SARS-CoV-2 infection. Broader study findings: Sequences matched to VDJdb favored anti-spike CD8 responses, while private and CD4 specificities were missed.

Source material: whole blood. The receptor's source is an adult who was a healthcare worker with PCR-confirmed SARS-CoV-2 infection or an uninfected control (not recorded which).

CDR3 nucleotide sequence: TGTGCCAGCAGTGAAGGAGACAGATTCTATGGCTACACCTTC. Translation gives CASSEGDRFYGYTF. This chain uses TRBV6-1 with TRBJ1-2; the D gene is possibly TRBD1 (5 bases). Deletions cut 1 base from V and 4 bases from J, with 10 bases between. The CDR3 contains 14 residues. The germline CDR1 and CDR2 sequences are MNHNS and SASEGT.